This T cell receptor beta chain was identified during a study of blood T cell repertoires in COVID-19. V was trimmed by 0 bases and J by 4 bases, leaving 9 bases between them. The CDR3 runs to 14 residues. The germline V gene has CDR1 SGDLS and CDR2 YYNGEE. As handled by the study authors: How many nucleated cells were present was estimated from reference gene primer amplification. Only in-frame clones appear in the TCRdb table, and some are missing; sequencing was by immunoSEQ multiplex PCR. The V and J calls and clone size are taken from that table; D and trimming were inferred from the DNA. Of about 240,000 clones in the sample, approximately 90% were seen once.

This TCR derives from a woman aged 30 to 39 who had recovered from COVID-19. The sample comprised PBMCs or T cells enriched from blood (not recorded which). The V call is TRBV9, the J call TRBJ2-3; the D gene is possibly TRBD2 (5 bases). CDR3 bases: TGTGCCAGCAGCGTAGGAGGGATGCCAGATACGCAGTATTTT. Its protein product is CASSVGGMPDTQYF.